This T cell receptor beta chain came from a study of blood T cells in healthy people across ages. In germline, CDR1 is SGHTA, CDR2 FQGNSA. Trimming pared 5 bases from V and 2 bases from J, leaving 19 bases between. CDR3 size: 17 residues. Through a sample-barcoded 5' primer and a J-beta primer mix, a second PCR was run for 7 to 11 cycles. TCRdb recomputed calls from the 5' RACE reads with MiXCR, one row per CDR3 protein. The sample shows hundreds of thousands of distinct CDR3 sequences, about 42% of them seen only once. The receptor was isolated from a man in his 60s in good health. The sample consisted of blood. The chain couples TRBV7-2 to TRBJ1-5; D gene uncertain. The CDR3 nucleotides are TGTGCCAGCAGCATCCCCCAAGGAGGGATCGGCAATCAGCCCCAGCATTTT. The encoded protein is CASSIPQGGIGNQPQHF.